These 19 T cell receptor beta chains share one sample of origin, sequenced in a study of blood T cell repertoires in COVID-19 (dated by TCRdb to about 2020). Library preparation employed the immunoSEQ multiplex PCR assay. As stored in TCRdb, this immuneACCESS dataset retains in-frame rearrangements with V and J assigned. A fraction of the clones does not appear; measured against another copy, unresolved V genes explain less than half of the discrepancy, and the remainder lacks a known reason. For this sample there are 44,000 or so clones; about 88% appear just once. Of the sample, 4.4% falls within the top ten clones. The sample taken for sequencing was peripheral blood. The receptors here all came from a man aged 50 to 59 with active COVID-19.

This clone was seen just once. The J gene is TRBJ2-5, the V gene TRBV3-1 (or the pseudogene TRBV3-2); D perhaps matches TRBD1 (5 bases). CDR1 and CDR2 (germline): LGHDT, YNNKEL (reference sequence). V was cut by 1 base and J by 4 bases, with 10 bases left in between. CDR3 length: 14 residues. This chain's CDR3 is CASSQGQPIETQYF. The CDR3 nucleotides read TGTGCCAGCAGCCAAGGACAGCCAATAGAGACCCAGTACTTC.

The table lists this clone with a count of one. The V and J genes are TRBV19 and TRBJ2-1; 7 nucleotides agree with TRBD1. CDR1 is LNHDA and CDR2 is SQIVND in the germline V gene (reference sequence). With V trimmed by 6 bases and J by 7 bases, 9 bases remained unmatched. The CDR3 loop spans 14 amino acids. Here the CDR3 DNA reads TGTGCCAGTAGGGGGGACAGTTGGAGGAATGAGCAGTTCTTC. Its protein product is CASRGDSWRNEQFF.

The rearrangement joins TRBV4-3 to TRBJ2-5, with 7 bases identical to TRBD1. Unmatched junction bases numbered 2, after V lost 5 bases and J lost 2 bases. Germline V gene data show CDR1 as LGHNA and CDR2 as YSLEER. The CDR3 covers 13 residues. The CDR3 reads CASSGGQQETQYF. DNA for the CDR3: TGCGCCAGCAGCGGGGGACAGCAAGAGACCCAGTACTTC.

The rearrangement joins TRBV7-2 to TRBJ2-3, with no clear D. The CDR3 consists of 12 residues. The germline V gene has CDR1 SGHTA and CDR2 FQGNSA. Trimming left V 1 base short and J 5 bases short, with 4 bases between. CDR3: CASSLVVDTQYF. Written as DNA, the CDR3 is TGTGCCAGCAGCTTAGTCGTAGATACGCAGTATTTT. Variable domain in full (rest from reference TRBV7-2 and TRBJ2-3): GAGVSQSPSNKVTEKGKDVELRCDPISGHTALYWYRQSLGQGLEFLIYFQGNSAPDKSGLPSDRFSAERTGGSVSTLTIQRTQQEDSAVYLCASSLVVDTQYFGPGTRLTVL.

The CDR3 loop is CASSLDKNYGYTF. CDR3 DNA sequence: TGCGCCAGCAGCCTGGACAAGAACTATGGCTACACCTTC. J is TRBJ1-2 and V is TRBV5-1; possible D gene TRBD1, 5 bases. The CDR3 contains 13 residues. Germline CDR1 is SGHRS and CDR2 is YFSETQ. Trimming left V 4 bases short and J 2 bases short, with 9 bases between.

The chain uses TRBV7-9 and TRBJ1-5; D perhaps matches TRBD1 (6 bases). Germline values: CDR1 SEHNR, CDR2 FQNEAQ (reference sequence). Trimming removed 5 bases from V and 10 bases from J, with 15 bases in between. The CDR3 has 13 residues. The CDR3 nucleotides read TGTGCCAGCAGCCTAGAACCGACAGGCCCCCAGCATTTT. This encodes CASSLEPTGPQHF.

This clone was found once. The chain uses TRBV5-6 and TRBJ2-2; D is perhaps TRBD2 (6 bases). The V gene lost 4 bases and the J gene lost 4 bases, with 20 bases spanning the gap. Germline V gene sequence: CDR1 SGHDT, CDR2 YYEEEE. The CDR3 is made up of 17 amino acids. CDR3 nucleotide sequence: TGTGCCAGCAGCCCTTATTACCGAACTAGCTCCACCGGGGAGCTGTTTTTT. Its translation is CASSPYYRTSSTGELFF.

This chain connects TRBV5-4 to TRBJ2-2; 10 bases are shared with TRBD1. The CDR3 sequence is 16 residues long. Germline CDR1 SGHNT, CDR2 YYREEE (reference sequence). The junction had 6 bases not matched to a gene; V was cut back by 5 bases and J by 2 bases. CDR3 coding DNA: TGTGCCAGCAGGACCGGGACAGGGGATAACACCGGGGAGCTGTTTTTT. This gives the protein CASRTGTGDNTGELFF.

V gene TRBV3-1 (or the pseudogene TRBV3-2) combines with J gene TRBJ1-2; D remains unclear. The CDR3 is 16 residues long. Trimming shortened V by 0 bases and J by 3 bases, and 14 bases separated the two germline ends. The germline V gene has CDR1 LGHDT and CDR2 YNNKEL (reference sequence). CDR3 coding DNA: TGTGCCAGCAGCCAAGATTTCGGGAGGGAATACTATGGCTACACCTTC. Residues: CASSQDFGREYYGYTF.

The chain is built from TRBV13 and TRBJ2-7, with D uncertain. CDR3 length: 13 amino acids. Trimming removed 0 bases at V and 3 bases at J, with 6 bases between. The germline gives CDR1 PRHDT, CDR2 FYEKMQ (reference sequence). CDR3 coding DNA: TGTGCCAGCAGCTTAGGTCCAGGCTACGAGCAGTACTTC. Translating gives CASSLGPGYEQYF.

The rearrangement joins TRBV19 to TRBJ1-1; TRBD1 matches at 7 bases. This CDR3 comprises 14 residues. The V gene's germline CDR1 is LNHDA and CDR2 SQIVND (reference sequence). The trim removed 3 bases at V and 1 base at J, leaving 2 bases unmatched. The CDR3 sequence is CASSIAGGNTEAFF. The CDR3 DNA follows: TGTGCCAGTAGTATTGCAGGGGGGAACACTGAAGCTTTCTTT.

The chain is built from TRBV28 and TRBJ1-5; a weak D match, TRBD1 (5 bases). The V gene's germline CDR1 is MDHEN and CDR2 SYDVKM. The CDR3 spans 13 residues. V was trimmed by 7 bases and J by 11 bases, leaving 18 bases between them. The CDR3 DNA is TGTGCCAGCACCTTCGGGGGACGTGAAGCCCAGCATTTT. This gives the protein CASTFGGREAQHF. Based on the CDR3 plus reference TRBV28 and TRBJ1-5, the full variable domain is DVKVTQSSRYLVKRTGEKVFLECVQDMDHENMFWYRQDPGLGLRLIYFSYDVKMKEKGDIPEGYSVSREKKERFSLILESASTNQTSMYLCASTFGGREAQHFGDGTRLSIL.

The rearrangement joins TRBV5-6 to TRBJ2-1; a weak D match, TRBD1 (6 bases). Between the trimmed V and J ends, which lost 2 bases and 2 bases, there was a span of 11 bases. CDR1 and CDR2 (germline): SGHDT, YYEEEE. This CDR3 contains 15 residues. DNA of the CDR3: TGTGCCAGCAGCTTTAGGGGGAGTCCCTACAATGAGCAGTTCTTC. It is translated as CASSFRGSPYNEQFF.

The gene calls are TRBV24-1 and TRBJ2-7, with a possible D match to TRBD1 (6 bases). With 10 bases removed from V and 2 bases from J, the gap between germline ends came to 11 bases. The V gene's germline CDR1 is KGHDR and CDR2 SFDVKD. This CDR3 comprises 12 residues. Written as DNA, the CDR3 is TGTGCCACTCCGGACAGCACCTACGAGCAGTACTTC. This translates into CATPDSTYEQYF.

The CDR3 DNA reads TGTGCCAGCAGCTTAGCGCCTGGCAGGGAGCAGTACTTC. This sequence encodes CASSLAPGREQYF. The J gene is TRBJ2-7, the V gene TRBV7-2; no reliable D call. There are 13 residues in the CDR3. V was pared by 0 bases and J by 7 bases, with 10 bases between. In germline, CDR1 is SGHTA, CDR2 FQGNSA. Together with reference TRBV7-2 and TRBJ2-7, the CDR3 gives the full variable domain: GAGVSQSPSNKVTEKGKDVELRCDPISGHTALYWYRQSLGQGLEFLIYFQGNSAPDKSGLPSDRFSAERTGGSVSTLTIQRTQQEDSAVYLCASSLAPGREQYFGPGTRLTVT.

The count of this clone is one. The CDR3 DNA is TGTGCCAGCAGCCAAGGGACAGCGAACACTGAAGCTTTCTTT. Translated: CASSQGTANTEAFF. J is TRBJ1-1 and V is TRBV6-5, with 7 bases aligning to TRBD1. The germline gives CDR1 MNHEY, CDR2 SVGAGI. This CDR3 is built from 14 residues. The junction had 5 bases not matched to a gene; V was cut back by 6 bases and J by 1 base.

The genes are TRBV9 and TRBJ2-3; 10 nucleotides line up with TRBD2. V gave up 0 bases and J gave up 1 base; unmatched junction bases: 8. Looked up from germline, CDR1 is SGDLS and CDR2 is YYNGEE. This CDR3 spans 18 amino acids. The CDR3 sequence: CASSVGAGGYFGTDTQYF. In nucleotides, the CDR3 is TGTGCCAGCAGCGTAGGAGCGGGGGGGTATTTTGGCACAGATACGCAGTATTTT.

The chain links TRBV6-2 or TRBV6-3 to TRBJ2-7; possibly TRBD2 for D (5 bases). This CDR3 is built from 12 residues. Germline V CDR1 and CDR2: MNHEY, SVGEGT. Between the trimmed V and J ends, which lost 6 bases and 7 bases, there was a span of 13 bases. The CDR3 sequence is CASSPSPWEQYF. The CDR3 bases are TGTGCCAGCAGCCCTAGCCCCTGGGAGCAGTACTTC.

The chain is built from TRBV6-5 and TRBJ2-7; 7 positions agree with TRBD2. There are 14 residues in the CDR3. Germline CDR1 reads MNHEY; CDR2 reads SVGAGI. With V trimmed by 6 bases and J by 2 bases, 7 bases remained unmatched. The CDR3: CASSLGRTTYEQYF. CDR3 nucleotide sequence: TGTGCCAGCAGCCTCGGGAGGACAACCTACGAGCAGTACTTC.